Below are 31 T cell receptor beta chains sequenced from a single sample in a study of blood T cell repertoires in COVID-19. The protocol was immunoSEQ multiplex PCR, while the TCRdb copy is restricted to in-frame clones and leaves out a portion. The repertoire holds 95,000 to 110,000 clones, with approximately 88% as singletons. Source material: peripheral blood. These TCRs come from a human donor in a cohort sampled during active COVID-19.

V usage is TRBV7-8 and J usage is TRBJ1-1, with TRBD1 identical over 7 bases. Trimming took 5 bases from V and 9 from J; bases not matched to a gene: 12. The length of the CDR3 is 14 residues. Germline lookup yields CDR1 SGHVS and CDR2 FQNEAQ. The CDR3 region is CASSVGWDRRQAFF. The CDR3 DNA reads TGTGCCAGCAGCGTGGGGTGGGACAGACGCCAAGCTTTCTTT. The variable domain in full, completed from reference TRBV7-8 and TRBJ1-1, reads GAGVSQSPRYKVAKRGQDVALRCDPISGHVSLFWYQQALGQGPEFLTYFQNEAQLDKSGLPSDRFFAERPEGSVSTLKIQRTQQEDSAVYLCASSVGWDRRQAFFGQGTRLTVV.

This chain links TRBV27 with TRBJ1-2; maybe TRBD1 (6 bases). Trimming shortened V by 4 bases and J by 7 bases, and 16 bases separated the two germline ends. The germline gives CDR1 MNHEY, CDR2 SMNVEV (reference sequence). The CDR3 is 14 amino acids. The CDR3 region has the DNA TGTGCCAGCAGTTCCTTCGGGACAAGGCTTGGCTACACCTTC. It specifies CASSSFGTRLGYTF.

V gene TRBV5-1 combines with J gene TRBJ2-1; 9 bases map to TRBD1. After removal of 0 bases from V and 9 bases from J, the junction contained 7 bases not matched to a gene. This CDR3 comprises 15 residues. Germline V gene data show CDR1 as SGHRS and CDR2 as YFSETQ. CDR3 residues: CASSLVQGARGEQFF. CDR3 DNA sequence: TGCGCCAGCAGCTTGGTACAGGGGGCTCGGGGTGAGCAGTTCTTC.

This clone was seen only once. The chain recombines TRBV7-2 with TRBJ2-3, with 7 bases that match TRBD2. Trimming at V came to 1 base and at J to 6 bases, leaving 10 bases not matched to a gene. The germline gives CDR1 SGHTA, CDR2 FQGNSA. The CDR3 has 16 amino acids. CDR3 region: CASSLGPGRASDTQYF. The CDR3 region has the DNA TGTGCCAGCAGCTTAGGACCGGGGAGGGCCTCGGATACGCAGTATTTT.

The V gene is TRBV5-4, the J gene TRBJ2-1, with 7 positions matching TRBD2. The CDR3 has 15 amino acids. Germline V gene lookup returns CDR1 SGHNT and CDR2 YYREEE (reference sequence). V lost 3 bases and J lost 4; bases outside the gene matches: 7. The CDR3 nucleotides read TGTGCCAGCAGCTCCCTAGCGGAAGTATACAATGAGCAGTTCTTC. It specifies CASSSLAEVYNEQFF.

The chain employs TRBV6-5 and TRBJ2-1; perhaps TRBD2 as D (7 bases). This CDR3 comprises 16 residues. The V gene lost 4 bases and the J gene lost 4 bases, with 17 bases spanning the gap. The germline V gene has CDR1 MNHEY and CDR2 SVGAGI. CDR3 DNA sequence: TGTGCCAGCAGTTTGAGGGGGGGGGTTTCGTACAATGAGCAGTTCTTC. It specifies CASSLRGGVSYNEQFF.

The chain carries TRBV5-6 and TRBJ1-4; 7 nucleotides align to TRBD1. The junction had 10 bases not matched to a gene; V was cut back by 3 bases and J by 8 bases. Germline V gene data show CDR1 as SGHDT and CDR2 as YYEEEE. The CDR3 runs 15 residues. This CDR3 reads CASSSRSGTDEKLFF. The CDR3 nucleotides read TGTGCCAGCAGCTCAAGATCCGGGACAGACGAAAAACTGTTTTTT.

The chain joins TRBV4-3 to TRBJ2-3; 11 bases fit TRBD2. The CDR3 contains 18 residues. Germline CDR1 is LGHNA and CDR2 is YSLEER. With 1 base clipped from V and 2 bases from J, the junction kept 8 bases outside the gene matches. The CDR3 DNA is TGCGCCAGCAGCCAAGTAAGGGCTAGCGGGGGGACCACAGATACGCAGTATTTT. Amino acids: CASSQVRASGGTTDTQYF.

The genes are TRBV6-4 and TRBJ1-1; D gene uncertain. The CDR3 is made up of 15 amino acids. In germline, CDR1 is MRHNA, CDR2 SNTAGT. V dropped 8 bases and J dropped 1 base, with 17 bases sitting between them. CDR3 in amino acids: CASVLRGGENTEAFF. The CDR3 region has the DNA TGTGCCAGCGTCCTCCGCGGCGGGGAGAACACTGAAGCTTTCTTT.

V usage is TRBV28 and J usage is TRBJ2-5; 7 bases align to TRBD1. Germline V CDR1 and CDR2: MDHEN, SYDVKM. This CDR3 contains 13 residues. V gave up 7 bases and J gave up 4 bases; unmatched junction bases: 6. In DNA, the CDR3 is TGTGCCAGCACGACAGGGAGTTTAGAGACCCAGTACTTC. This gives the protein CASTTGSLETQYF.

The chain links TRBV5-4 to TRBJ2-1; 10 nucleotides match TRBD1. In germline, CDR1 is SGHNT, CDR2 YYREEE (reference sequence). CDR3 length: 15 amino acids. V shed 4 bases and J 5 bases; nucleotides not matched to a gene: 6. CDR3 sequence: CASSLDRGPNNEQFF. In DNA, the CDR3 is TGTGCCAGCAGCCTAGACAGGGGGCCCAACAATGAGCAGTTCTTC.

The V gene is TRBV28, the J gene TRBJ1-4, with D uncertain. The CDR3 runs 16 residues. The V gene's germline CDR1 is MDHEN and CDR2 SYDVKM. Trimming left V 6 bases short and J 0 bases short, with 14 bases between. The CDR3 region is CASSRENVATNEKLFF. The CDR3 DNA follows: TGTGCCAGCAGCCGGGAAAACGTTGCAACTAATGAAAAACTGTTTTTT.

V gene TRBV18 combines with J gene TRBJ2-1; 7 bases are shared with TRBD1. The CDR3 sequence is 16 residues long. Germline V gene data show CDR1 as KGHSH and CDR2 as LQKENI. V lost 1 base, J lost 5 bases, and 8 bases stayed unmatched. CDR3 nucleotide sequence: TGTGCCAGCTCACCACAGACAGGGAAGGGGCACAATGAGCAGTTCTTC. Translation gives CASSPQTGKGHNEQFF. The variable domain in full, completed from reference TRBV18 and TRBJ2-1, reads NAGVMQNPRHLVRRRGQEARLRCSPMKGHSHVYWYRQLPEEGLKFMVYLQKENIIDESGMPKERFSAEFPKEGPSILRIQQVVRGDSAAYFCASSPQTGKGHNEQFFGPGTRLTVL.

The chain couples TRBV11-2 to TRBJ2-3; 10 positions agree with TRBD1. The CDR3 loop spans 16 amino acids. CDR1 and CDR2 from the germline V gene are SGHAT and FQNNGV. The junction had 4 bases not matched to a gene; V was cut back by 2 bases and J by 2 bases. As DNA, the CDR3 is TGTGCCAGCAGCTTATGGGGACAGGGGATCACAGATACGCAGTATTTT. This encodes CASSLWGQGITDTQYF.

The chain carries TRBV6-6 and TRBJ2-2; D ambiguous. Per the germline V gene, CDR1 is MNHNY and CDR2 is SVGAGI (reference sequence). Between the trimmed V and J ends, which lost 6 bases and 8 bases, there was a span of 7 bases. The CDR3 is 11 residues long. The CDR3 reads CASRSLGELFF. CDR3 nucleotides: TGTGCCAGCAGGTCCCTTGGGGAGCTGTTTTTT.

This sequence joins TRBV5-4 and TRBJ1-2; 8 bases agree with TRBD1. V shed 5 bases and J 7 bases; nucleotides not matched to a gene: 10. The CDR3 is made up of 14 amino acids. The V gene's germline CDR1 is SGHNT and CDR2 YYREEE (reference sequence). The CDR3 nucleotides read TGTGCCAGCAGGCTCACAGGGGGGCTGCCTGGCTACACCTTC. Translated, it gives CASRLTGGLPGYTF. Complete variable domain (other parts from reference TRBV5-4 and TRBJ1-2): ETGVTQSPTHLIKTRGQQVTLRCSSQSGHNTVSWYQQALGQGPQFIFQYYREEENGRGNFPPRFSGLQFPNYSSELNVNALELDDSALYLCASRLTGGLPGYTFGSGTRLTVV.

The chain recombines TRBV6-5 with TRBJ1-2, with TRBD1 matching over 8 bases. J gave up 4 bases and V 4 bases, and 5 bases lay outside the gene matches. Per the germline V gene, CDR1 is MNHEY and CDR2 is SVGAGI. CDR3 length: 14 amino acids. The CDR3 spells CASSSGGGGYGYTF. The CDR3, as DNA: TGTGCCAGCAGTTCAGGGGGCGGGGGCTATGGCTACACCTTC.

The chain has TRBV7-3 and TRBJ1-3; perhaps TRBD1 as D (5 bases). The CDR3 has 14 residues. Germline CDR1 and CDR2: SGHTA and FQGTGA. V was trimmed by 5 bases and J by 4 bases, leaving 12 bases between them. The DNA for the CDR3 is TGTGCCAGCAGCCCCTCAGGGATCGGAAACACCATATATTTT. Translating it yields CASSPSGIGNTIYF.

The chain links TRBV7-6 to TRBJ2-1, with D possibly being TRBD2 (5 bases). CDR1 and CDR2 (germline): SGHVS, FNYEAQ. Trimming took 2 bases from V and 8 from J, leaving 13 bases between them. The CDR3 has 14 residues. DNA for the CDR3: TGTGCCAGCAGCTTATCGGTAGGGAGCGATGAGCAGTTCTTC. Translation: CASSLSVGSDEQFF.

The chain couples TRBV6-2 or TRBV6-3 to TRBJ1-2; D remains ambiguous. This CDR3 comprises 14 residues. Germline CDR1 MNHEY, CDR2 SVGEGT. V lost 6 bases and J 4 bases, leaving 15 bases between the germline ends. The CDR3 DNA is TGTGCCAGCAGCCGAGCATCCCAGGCCTATGGCTACACCTTC. Its translation: CASSRASQAYGYTF.

This clone has only one observation. The genes are TRBV6-6 and TRBJ1-5; TRBD1 is a possible D gene (5 bases). V shed 4 bases and J shed 3 bases, with 10 bases lying between them. This CDR3 has 14 amino acids. Germline-derived CDR1 and CDR2 are MNHNY and SVGAGI (reference sequence). CDR3 DNA sequence: TGTGCCAGCAGTTTGGCAGGGAACAATCAGCCCCAGCATTTT. Encoded protein: CASSLAGNNQPQHF.

This chain joins TRBV7-6 and TRBJ2-1; 8 nucleotides match TRBD2. The CDR3 consists of 16 residues. Germline CDR1 is SGHVS and CDR2 is FNYEAQ. The ends lost 4 bases at V and 10 bases at J; junction bases unmatched: 15. Here the CDR3 reads CASSSPGVAGLGEQFF. In DNA form, the CDR3 reads TGTGCCAGCAGCTCCCCCGGGGTAGCGGGACTGGGAGAGCAGTTCTTC.

V is TRBV7-3 and J is TRBJ2-1; possible D gene TRBD1, 5 bases. This CDR3 region has 14 residues. The V and J ends lost 0 bases and 8 bases respectively, with 11 bases between them. CDR1 SGHTA and CDR2 FQGTGA come from the germline V gene. This CDR3 is CASSLTLKGDEQFF. The CDR3 nucleotides are TGTGCCAGCAGCTTAACTCTCAAAGGGGATGAGCAGTTCTTC.

This clone was seen a single time. This chain's CDR3 is CASSYTRNTEAFF. CDR3 nucleotides: TGTGCCAGCAGCTATACCAGAAACACTGAAGCTTTCTTT. The chain is built from TRBV5-5 and TRBJ1-1; D unclear. The CDR3 runs to 13 residues. Germline V gives CDR1 SGHKS, CDR2 YYEKEE (reference sequence). Between the trimmed V and J ends, which lost 3 bases and 2 bases, there was a span of 8 bases.

The chain has TRBV29-1 and TRBJ2-1; D not resolved. There are 12 residues in the CDR3. Germline CDR1 SQVTM, CDR2 ANQGSEA. V shed 3 bases and J shed 5 bases, with 8 bases lying between them. The chain's CDR3 is CSVDPLHNEQFF. For the CDR3, the DNA is TGCAGCGTTGACCCCCTTCACAATGAGCAGTTCTTC.

The rearrangement links TRBV9 to TRBJ2-2, with a possible D match to TRBD1 (5 bases). Looked up from germline, CDR1 is SGDLS and CDR2 is YYNGEE. V was clipped by 0 bases and J by 1 base, with 7 bases between them. The CDR3 has 15 amino acids. The CDR3 nucleotides are TGTGCCAGCAGCGTAGGCACAGGGAACACCGGGGAGCTGTTTTTT. The encoded protein is CASSVGTGNTGELFF.

This clone was seen a single time. The rearrangement links TRBV14 to TRBJ1-2; D remains ambiguous. Germline V lookup: CDR1 SGHDN, CDR2 FVKESK. This CDR3 comprises 15 residues. Between the trimmed V and J ends, which lost 5 bases and 8 bases, there was a span of 21 bases. The CDR3 region is CASSSLGGGSGGYTF. For the CDR3, the DNA is TGTGCCAGCAGCTCCCTTGGAGGAGGTTCCGGAGGCTACACCTTC.

The chain has TRBV5-8 and TRBJ2-3; D is possibly TRBD1 (5 bases). V was trimmed by 0 bases and J by 1 base, leaving 9 bases between them. The CDR3 runs 15 residues. Per the germline V gene, CDR1 is SGHTS and CDR2 is YDEGEE. Written as DNA, the CDR3 is TGTGCCAGCAGCTTGGGCAGGGTAGGCACAGATACGCAGTATTTT. Protein product: CASSLGRVGTDTQYF.

Comment on this clone: A read error may account for a junction end that differs from germline. The chain uses TRBV6-2 or TRBV6-3 and TRBJ2-1, with 13 bases that match TRBD2. Germline CDR1 MNHEY, CDR2 SVGEGT. This CDR3 has 16 residues. CDR3 residues: CASSWTSGGHYNERFF. CDR3 coding DNA: TGTGCCAGCAGCTGGACTAGCGGGGGCCACTACAATGAGCGGTTCTTC.

This chain connects TRBV6-5 to TRBJ1-3; no definite D call. The CDR3 consists of 14 residues. V lost 6 bases and J lost 0, with 9 bases in between. Germline V gene data show CDR1 as MNHEY and CDR2 as SVGAGI. This chain's CDR3 is CASRDDNSGNTIYF. The CDR3 bases are TGTGCCAGCAGAGACGACAACTCTGGAAACACCATATATTTT.

The rearrangement links TRBV14 to TRBJ2-3; D gene ambiguous. The ends were cut back, 5 bases at V and 3 bases at J, with 15 bases in the middle. Germline assignment: CDR1 SGHDN and CDR2 FVKESK. This CDR3 contains 15 residues. CDR3 residues: CASSGYSAKTDTQYF. CDR3 DNA sequence: TGTGCCAGCAGCGGATACAGTGCTAAGACAGATACGCAGTATTTT.